Listed below are T cell receptor beta chains from one sample, sequenced in a study of T cell responses to AZD1222 COVID-19 vaccine. Sequenced by immunoSEQ multiplex PCR; TCRdb stores in-frame clones only, minus some. The sample has roughly 83,000 clones, roughly 82% seen once. This material consisted of peripheral blood, taken on day 0 of AZD1222 vaccination. The receptors stem from an adult in good health. The CDR3 runs from the conserved cysteine through the conserved F or W.

cdr3_aa: CASSENRGYTGELFF
v_call: TRBV25-1
j_call: TRBJ2-2

cdr3_aa: CATSGGPSTNEKLFF
v_call: TRBV15
j_call: TRBJ1-4

cdr3_aa: CASSSQHQSAQYF
v_call: TRBV14
j_call: TRBJ2-3

cdr3_aa: CASSFIGVNTEAFF
v_call: TRBV5-8
j_call: TRBJ1-1

cdr3_aa: CASSLGGARNTEAFF
v_call: TRBV5-1
j_call: TRBJ1-1

cdr3_aa: CASSRGGGTDTQYF
v_call: TRBV4-2
j_call: TRBJ2-3

cdr3_aa: CASSLVPGQGDNEQFF
v_call: TRBV7-6
j_call: TRBJ2-1

cdr3_aa: CASSLVLGGPTDTQYF
v_call: TRBV11-3
j_call: TRBJ2-3

cdr3_aa: CASNLKPGQGAILYGYTF
v_call: TRBV19
j_call: TRBJ1-2

cdr3_aa: CAWRGRNTEAFF
v_call: TRBV30
j_call: TRBJ1-1

cdr3_aa: CASSLGLAGGFERFF
v_call: TRBV7-9
j_call: TRBJ2-1

cdr3_aa: CSASLGGRDPYEQYF
v_call: TRBV20-1
j_call: TRBJ2-7

cdr3_aa: CASSQDMENTEAFF
v_call: TRBV3-1/TRBV3-2
j_call: TRBJ1-1

cdr3_aa: CASSELSASSYNEQFF
v_call: TRBV10-1
j_call: TRBJ2-1

cdr3_aa: CASSLPLAGTSTDTQYF
v_call: TRBV5-1
j_call: TRBJ2-3